This is a list of T cell receptor beta chains from one sample in a study of T cell responses to AZD1222 COVID-19 vaccine. TCRdb's copy holds only in-frame clones and misses some; the assay was immunoSEQ multiplex PCR. The sample includes 95,000 to 120,000 clones, around 84% of them seen just once. The sequencing here drew on peripheral blood, taken on day 0 of AZD1222 vaccination. These receptors originate from an adult in good health. Each CDR3 is given with its conserved first and last residue. Rows may omit the clone size; those that give it use once, few, many or a size class.

TRBV14	-	16	TRBJ2-1	CASSPSGGGYYNEQFF
TRBV29-1	-	12	TRBJ1-1	CSVEITNTEAFF
TRBV3-1/TRBV3-2	-	13	TRBJ2-7	CASSQVQATEQYF
TRBV12-3/TRBV12-4	-	13	TRBJ1-1	CASRPDRGAEAFF
TRBV19	-	15	TRBJ2-1	CASSTSGGPVNEQFF
TRBV28	-	17	TRBJ2-3	CASSPGLGTSSTDTQYF
TRBV5-4	-	15	TRBJ1-2	CASSLESGTTYGYTF
TRBV29-1	once	10	TRBJ1-2	CSAGEDGYTF
TRBV7-3	-	11	TRBJ2-1	CASSSGGEQFF
TRBV6-5	once	15	TRBJ2-1	CASRPASGAYNEQFF
TRBV28	-	15	TRBJ1-5	CASSSDRFHNQPQHF
TRBV9	-	16	TRBJ1-1	CASSPSLQGAYTEAFF
TRBV4-3	-	14	TRBJ2-7	CASSLGGPNYEQYF
TRBV5-4	-	15	TRBJ2-1	CASSSVPNSYNEQFF
TRBV19	few	12	TRBJ2-7	CASSPGISEQYF
TRBV19	-	15	TRBJ2-3	CASEQTSALADTQYF
TRBV6-5	-	15	TRBJ2-7	CASTPAAGTTHEQYF
TRBV5-1	once	15	TRBJ2-5	CASSLAQGAWETQYF
TRBV6-6	few	15	TRBJ2-1	CASSLEDYMYNEQFF
TRBV11-3	-	13	TRBJ2-1	CASSLGQGEEQFF
TRBV5-1	-	14	TRBJ1-1	CASSLGDRYLEAFF
TRBV4-1	-	16	TRBJ2-1	CASSLRGSGDYNEQFF
TRBV28	-	13	TRBJ1-5	CASSRDSNQPQHF
TRBV24-1	-	13	TRBJ2-1	CATSEGGNNEQFF
TRBV7-2	-	16	TRBJ2-5	CASSLVASGGQETQYF
TRBV7-6	once	14	TRBJ1-5	CASSPTGGNQPQHF